The 8 T cell receptor beta chains below come from one sample, sequenced in a study of shared clonotypes between healthy human individuals. It was CD45RO-negative cells, positively selected for CCR7, that made up naive CD8 cells, with terminally differentiated effector memory CD45RA+ cells excluded. Clones were read by immunoSEQ multiplex PCR, and TCRdb kept only the in-frame ones, dropping some. Among about 2.1 million clones listed, approximately 94% were seen once. The sample taken for sequencing was naive CD8+ T cells from PBMCs. The receptors derive from a man younger than 35 in good health. Some clones in this sample may be carry-over from other donors' samples.

The rearrangement links TRBV27 to TRBJ1-2, with 9 bases aligning to TRBD1. CDR1 is MNHEY, CDR2 SMNVEV, per germline (reference sequence). Trimming at V came to 6 bases and at J to 4 bases, leaving 6 bases not matched to a gene. The CDR3 totals 14 residues. In nucleotides, the CDR3 is TGTGCCAGCAGAGACTTACAGGGGGCCTATGGCTACACCTTC. This encodes CASRDLQGAYGYTF.

This clone was found a few times. V gene TRBV19 combines with J gene TRBJ1-5; TRBD1 might be the D (5 bases). CDR3 length: 15 residues. Between the trimmed V and J ends, which lost 7 bases and 0 bases, there was a span of 13 bases. Germline V gene lookup returns CDR1 LNHDA and CDR2 SQIVND (reference sequence). The CDR3 here is CASNRGGDSNQPQHF. DNA for the CDR3: TGTGCCAGTAACCGGGGCGGGGATAGCAATCAGCCCCAGCATTTT.

The genes are TRBV6-5 and TRBJ2-3; perhaps TRBD2 as D (6 bases). This CDR3 has 14 amino acids. V was clipped by 5 bases and J by 1 base, with 10 bases between them. The V gene's germline CDR1 is MNHEY and CDR2 SVGAGI. The CDR3 nucleotides are TGTGCCAGCAGTCCCACGGGAGGCACAGATACGCAGTATTTT. Amino acids: CASSPTGGTDTQYF.

As to this clone: Other DNA sequences in the sample encode the same CDR3. The chain couples TRBV4-1 to TRBJ2-7; TRBD2 matches at 8 bases. This CDR3 contains 15 residues. CDR1 is MGHRA, CDR2 YSYEKL, per germline. Trimming cost V 1 base and J 2 bases; bases outside gene matches: 4. The CDR3 sequence is CASSQVSREAYEQYF. The DNA of the CDR3 is TGCGCCAGCAGCCAAGTTTCGCGGGAGGCCTACGAGCAGTACTTC.

The J gene is TRBJ2-1, the V gene TRBV30; D perhaps matches TRBD1 (6 bases). From germline, CDR1 is GTSNPN and CDR2 SVGIG (reference sequence). The CDR3 loop spans 12 amino acids. V was clipped by 5 bases and J by 2 bases, with 7 bases between them. The CDR3, as DNA: TGTGCCTGGCGGACAGCCTACAATGAGCAGTTCTTC. It codes for CAWRTAYNEQFF.

The chain uses TRBV4-2 and TRBJ1-1, with D unresolved. This CDR3 comprises 16 residues. Germline assignment: CDR1 LGHNA and CDR2 YNFKEQ. V lost 4 bases, J lost 0 bases, and 15 bases lay in between. The CDR3 DNA follows: TGTGCCAGCAGCCCCCTCGACACCACCATGAACACTGAAGCTTTCTTT. Protein product: CASSPLDTTMNTEAFF.

J is TRBJ2-7 and V is TRBV6-5, with 9 bases that match TRBD1. Germline V gene sequence: CDR1 MNHEY, CDR2 SVGAGI. V was pared by 6 bases and J by 3 bases, with 9 bases of the junction left unmatched. CDR3 length: 15 residues. CDR3 DNA: TGTGCCAGCAGCTGGGGACAGGGTCTTATCTACGAGCAGTACTTC. It translates to CASSWGQGLIYEQYF.

The chain has TRBV9 and TRBJ1-3; D remains unclear. CDR1 is SGDLS and CDR2 is YYNGEE in the germline V gene. V lost 0 bases and J lost 0, with 10 bases in between. This CDR3 comprises 16 residues. The CDR3 here is CASSVGLPASGNTIYF. CDR3 bases: TGTGCCAGCAGCGTAGGACTGCCTGCCTCTGGAAACACCATATATTTT.